These 18 T cell receptor beta chains share one sample of origin, sequenced in a study of early T cells in non-severe SARS-CoV-2 infection. MiXCR was run by TCRdb on the 5' RACE reads, yielding one entry per CDR3 protein. The sample consists of 55,000 to 70,000 distinct CDR3 sequences, less than 15% of them appearing once. Material: whole blood. The receptors come from an adult who was a healthcare worker with PCR-confirmed SARS-CoV-2 infection or an uninfected control (not recorded which).

This chain uses TRBV7-9 with TRBJ2-7, with 8 bases that match TRBD2. V gave up 5 bases and J gave up 7 bases; unmatched junction bases: 10. The CDR3 sequence is 14 residues long. Germline V gene sequence: CDR1 SEHNR, CDR2 FQNEAQ (reference sequence). For the CDR3, the DNA is TGTGCCAGCAGCCGTCAGTGGGCGGGGGGAGAGCAGTACTTC. This codes for CASSRQWAGGEQYF.

The sample holds a few counts of this clonotype. V usage is TRBV29-1 and J usage is TRBJ1-2, with D unresolved. The germline V and J ends were trimmed by 7 bases and 4 bases, with 13 bases remaining between them. Germline V gene data show CDR1 as SQVTM and CDR2 as ANQGSEA. The length of the CDR3 is 12 residues. CDR3 in amino acids: CSDGEAGYGYTF. CDR3 sequence (DNA): TGCAGCGACGGGGAGGCGGGCTATGGCTACACCTTC. Full variable domain (rest looked up from reference TRBV29-1 and TRBJ1-2): SAVISQKPSRDICQRGTSLTIQCQVDSQVTMMFWYRQQPGQSLTLIATANQGSEATYESGFVIDKFPISRPNLTFSTLTVSNMSPEDSSIYLCSDGEAGYGYTFGSGTRLTVV.

This clonotype occurred a few times. The CDR3 region is CASSLEGGRTDTQYF. CDR3 coding DNA: TGTGCCAGCAGCTTGGAAGGGGGGCGCACAGATACGCAGTATTTT. The chain links TRBV5-4 to TRBJ2-3, with D perhaps TRBD1 or TRBD2 (6 bases each). Deletions cut 0 bases from V and 1 base from J, with 9 bases between. Germline CDR1 reads SGHNT; CDR2 reads YYREEE (reference sequence). The CDR3 runs to 15 residues.

This clonotype was observed a handful of times. The V and J genes are TRBV5-8 and TRBJ2-2, with D maybe TRBD1 (6 bases). Trimming stripped 2 bases from V and 0 bases from J, with 17 bases between. Germline CDR1 reads SGHTS; CDR2 reads YDEGEE. This CDR3 contains 18 residues. The CDR3 DNA sequence: TGTGCCAGCAGCTTTGGGGGCAGGGGCCCGACGAACACCGGGGAGCTGTTTTTT. Translation gives CASSFGGRGPTNTGELFF.

This chain joins TRBV12-3 or TRBV12-4 and TRBJ2-5, with 7 positions matching TRBD2. V was clipped by 5 bases and J by 4 bases; unmatched bases: 10. The CDR3 is 15 residues long. CDR3 nucleotide sequence: TGTGCCAGCAGTCCGCGGGACTACCCGGGAGAGACCCAGTACTTC. This codes for CASSPRDYPGETQYF.

V gene TRBV9 combines with J gene TRBJ2-7; tentatively, D is TRBD1 (7 bases). With 2 bases removed from V and 4 bases from J, the gap between germline ends came to 13 bases. CDR1 and CDR2 (germline): SGDLS, YYNGEE. The CDR3 sequence is 14 residues long. CDR3 nucleotide sequence: TGTGCCAGCAGCGTCCTTCAGGGGGGTTACGAGCAGTACTTC. Amino acids: CASSVLQGGYEQYF.

The table lists this clonotype with a few counts. The chain uses TRBV6-5 and TRBJ2-1; 7 bases are a match to TRBD1. The CDR3 extends over 16 amino acids. The J segment lost 9 bases and the V segment lost 4 bases, leaving 15 bases of the junction unmatched. CDR1 and CDR2 (germline): MNHEY, SVGAGI. The CDR3 DNA sequence: TGTGCCAGCAGTTCTGAGCGACAGGGTATACGTGCTGAGCAGTTCTTC. Amino acid sequence: CASSSERQGIRAEQFF.

The sample holds a few counts of this clonotype. This chain uses TRBV5-1 with TRBJ2-1; D perhaps matches TRBD1 (5 bases). Germline V gene lookup returns CDR1 SGHRS and CDR2 YFSETQ. V lost 0 bases and J 1 base, leaving 11 bases between the germline ends. This CDR3 is 16 amino acids long. Here the CDR3 reads CASSLEQVRSYNEQFF. The CDR3 DNA reads TGCGCCAGCAGCTTGGAACAGGTTAGGTCCTACAATGAGCAGTTCTTC.

This clonotype came up a few times. The chain has TRBV11-2 and TRBJ2-7, with D perhaps TRBD1 or TRBD2 (5 bases each). CDR1 and CDR2 (germline): SGHAT, FQNNGV. This CDR3 is 14 amino acids long. Trimming pared 4 bases from V and 4 bases from J, leaving 14 bases between. The CDR3 loop is CASSSRAGTYEQYF. The CDR3 nucleotides read TGTGCCAGCAGCTCAAGGGCCGGGACGTACGAGCAGTACTTC.

The rearrangement uses TRBV12-5 and TRBJ1-1; D possibly corresponds to TRBD1 (5 bases). The CDR3 length is 18 residues. V shed 0 bases and J shed 1 base, with 18 bases lying between them. The germline V gene has CDR1 LGHNT and CDR2 FRNRAP. The CDR3 DNA reads as TGTGCTAGTGGTTTGGTCACTCCAGGGCCCCCCGGGAACACTGAAGCTTTCTTT. This codes for CASGLVTPGPPGNTEAFF. Complete variable domain (other parts from reference TRBV12-5 and TRBJ1-1): DARVTQTPRHKVTEMGQEVTMRCQPILGHNTVFWYRQTMMQGLELLAYFRNRAPLDDSGMPKDRFSAEMPDATLATLKIQPSEPRDSAVYFCASGLVTPGPPGNTEAFFGQGTRLTVV.

V gene TRBV5-6 combines with J gene TRBJ1-3; the D is unclear. Germline loops: CDR1 SGHDT, CDR2 YYEEEE. The germline V and J ends were trimmed by 2 bases and 1 base, with 10 bases remaining between them. The CDR3 contains 15 residues. The CDR3 is CASSLRGGSGNTIYF. In DNA form, the CDR3 reads TGTGCCAGCAGCTTACGCGGCGGTTCTGGAAACACCATATATTTT.

The rearrangement uses TRBV28 and TRBJ1-1, with 7 bases aligning to TRBD1. After removal of 3 bases from V and 6 bases from J, the junction contained 10 bases not matched to a gene. CDR1 is MDHEN and CDR2 is SYDVKM in the germline V gene. The CDR3 is 15 amino acids. The CDR3 DNA is TGTGCCAGCAGTTTCAAGACAGGGAGTTGGCCTGAAGCTTTCTTT. Translating gives CASSFKTGSWPEAFF.

This clonotype was seen many times. The chain combines TRBV11-2 with TRBJ1-1; D uncertain. This CDR3 is built from 13 residues. Germline CDR1 SGHAT, CDR2 FQNNGV. Trimming left V 0 bases short and J 5 bases short, with 7 bases between. This CDR3 is CASSLEDPTEAFF. CDR3 coding DNA: TGTGCCAGCAGCTTAGAAGATCCGACTGAAGCTTTCTTT.

This clonotype was counted a few times. The chain combines TRBV5-6 with TRBJ2-7; D gene ambiguous. The CDR3 is 12 residues long. Germline CDR1 reads SGHDT; CDR2 reads YYEEEE. V gave up 1 base and J gave up 7 bases, with 9 bases separating them. Here the CDR3 reads CASSLPPGEQYF. In DNA, the CDR3 is TGTGCCAGCAGCTTGCCCCCCGGGGAGCAGTACTTC.

This clonotype was counted only a few times. The chain couples TRBV20-1 to TRBJ2-3, with D tentatively TRBD1 (6 bases). Trimming took off 3 bases at V and 0 bases at J, with 22 bases between the two ends. This CDR3 spans 18 amino acids. From germline, CDR1 is DFQATT and CDR2 SNEGSKA (reference sequence). CDR3 amino acids: CSARPLRPRGTSTDTQYF. As DNA, the CDR3 is TGCAGTGCTAGGCCCCTCCGTCCCAGGGGAACTAGCACAGATACGCAGTATTTT.

This clonotype was seen many times. The chain carries TRBV20-1 and TRBJ2-5, with TRBD1 identical over 9 bases. This CDR3 is 14 amino acids long. The germline gives CDR1 DFQATT, CDR2 SNEGSKA (reference sequence). V trimming: 1 base; J trimming: 4 bases; junction bases outside the gene matches: 4. The CDR3 DNA sequence: TGCAGTGCTAGAGGGGACAGGGATGGAGAGACCCAGTACTTC. Amino acid sequence: CSARGDRDGETQYF.

This clonotype was observed at least ten times. The J gene is TRBJ2-2, the V gene TRBV20-1; D gene unclear. The CDR3 contains 14 residues. The germline CDR1 and CDR2 sequences are DFQATT and SNEGSKA (reference sequence). Trimming shortened V by 1 base and J by 1 base, and 7 bases separated the two germline ends. The CDR3 bases are TGCAGTGCTAGAGGCGTGGGGAACACCGGGGAGCTGTTTTTT. It codes for CSARGVGNTGELFF.

This clonotype has more than one count but fewer than ten. The J gene is TRBJ2-3, the V gene TRBV5-8; the D is unclear. Germline V CDR1 and CDR2: SGHTS, YDEGEE. CDR3 length equals 13 residues. The V gene lost 2 bases and the J gene lost 4 bases, with 8 bases spanning the gap. CDR3 nucleotide sequence: TGTGCCAGCAGCTTTGCCGTTCCAGATACGCAGTATTTT. Protein sequence: CASSFAVPDTQYF.